Below, 6 T cell receptor beta chains from the same sample are listed, as sequenced in a study of cytotoxic CD8 clonotypes in ibrutinib-treated CLL. Produced via immunoSEQ multiplex PCR; TCRdb's table is partial and in-frame only. Of some 93,000 clones listed, approximately 80% are singletons. The sample in question was PBMCs, obtained after 12 months of ibrutinib treatment. Every receptor here comes from a human donor with chronic lymphocytic leukemia.

The chain is built from TRBV4-3 and TRBJ2-5, with D maybe TRBD1 (6 bases). The CDR3 is made up of 16 amino acids. With 3 bases removed from V and 6 bases from J, the gap between germline ends came to 20 bases. CDR1 is LGHNA, CDR2 YSLEER, per germline. The CDR3 is CASSQLGAKGLQTQYF. Written as DNA, the CDR3 is TGCGCCAGCAGCCAGCTGGGGGCCAAGGGCCTACAGACCCAGTACTTC.

The V and J genes are TRBV28 and TRBJ2-6; no firm D call. The CDR3 runs to 13 residues. Germline V gene sequence: CDR1 MDHEN, CDR2 SYDVKM. V was cut by 5 bases and J by 1 base, with 3 bases left in between. This CDR3 reads CASSPSGANVLTF. The CDR3 DNA reads TGTGCCAGCAGTCCTTCTGGGGCCAACGTCCTGACTTTC. Combining the CDR3 with reference TRBV28 and TRBJ2-6 gives the whole variable domain DVKVTQSSRYLVKRTGEKVFLECVQDMDHENMFWYRQDPGLGLRLIYFSYDVKMKEKGDIPEGYSVSREKKERFSLILESASTNQTSMYLCASSPSGANVLTFGAGSRLTVL.

This clone was seen ten or more times. The rearrangement links TRBV5-1 to TRBJ1-6; the match to TRBD1 covers 7 bases. This CDR3 has 15 residues. CDR1 and CDR2 (germline): SGHRS, YFSETQ. Germline trimming cut 0 bases from V and 7 bases from J; bases unmatched to any gene: 4. The CDR3 DNA reads as TGCGCCAGCAGCTTGGGGCCGACAGGGAATTCACCCCTCCACTTT. Translated, it gives CASSLGPTGNSPLHF.

The V call is TRBV19, the J call TRBJ1-4; D is possibly TRBD1 (5 bases). Germline V CDR1 and CDR2: LNHDA, SQIVND (reference sequence). V lost 3 bases to trimming and J lost 3 bases, with 14 bases between them. This CDR3 is built from 16 residues. The CDR3 loop is CASSMDPGTSNEKLFF. In nucleotides, the CDR3 is TGTGCCAGTAGTATGGACCCAGGGACCTCTAATGAAAAACTGTTTTTT.

The gene calls are TRBV18 and TRBJ1-1; D not resolved. The CDR3 contains 14 residues. Germline-derived CDR1 and CDR2 are KGHSH and LQKENI. V gave up 0 bases and J gave up 1 base, with 6 bases separating them. The CDR3 DNA is TGTGCCAGCTCACCACCTCTGACGAACACTGAAGCTTTCTTT. This translates into CASSPPLTNTEAFF.

This sequence joins TRBV28 and TRBJ2-2; 13 nucleotides agree with TRBD2. V was clipped by 5 bases and J by 0 bases; unmatched bases: 6. CDR1 MDHEN and CDR2 SYDVKM come from the germline V gene. The length of the CDR3 is 18 residues. The CDR3 DNA reads TGTGCCAGCAGTGGATTGGGACTAGCGGGGACGAACACCGGGGAGCTGTTTTTT. It is translated as CASSGLGLAGTNTGELFF.